One and the same sample provided the 14 T cell receptor beta chains below, sequenced in a study of blood T cell repertoires in COVID-19. Sequencing used immunoSEQ multiplex PCR; TCRdb keeps in-frame clones, though not all of them. The sample has about 190,000 clones; roughly 73% are singletons. Sequenced sample: peripheral blood. The receptors here all came from a woman older than 75 with active or convalescent COVID-19.

This clone was detected only once. This CDR3 is CASSLDQGARNYGYTF. In DNA, the CDR3 is TGTGCCAGCAGCTTAGATCAGGGGGCGAGGAACTATGGCTACACCTTC. The chain recombines TRBV5-6 with TRBJ1-2; 8 bases line up with TRBD1. CDR1 and CDR2 (germline): SGHDT, YYEEEE. V trimming: 2 bases; J trimming: 2 bases; junction bases outside the gene matches: 8. CDR3 length: 16 amino acids.

The V call is TRBV19, the J call TRBJ2-7; 7 bases are shared with TRBD1. V dropped 1 base and J dropped 6; count of bases not matched to a gene: 12. Germline lookup yields CDR1 LNHDA and CDR2 SQIVND (reference sequence). The CDR3 is made up of 16 amino acids. CDR3 residues: CASSIGRKGTAFEQYF. CDR3 DNA: TGTGCCAGTAGTATAGGTAGGAAGGGGACAGCGTTCGAGCAGTACTTC.

This chain joins TRBV9 and TRBJ1-4; 8 bases map to TRBD1. Germline loops: CDR1 SGDLS, CDR2 YYNGEE. The ends lost 4 bases at V and 6 bases at J; junction bases unmatched: 8. This CDR3 region has 15 residues. CDR3 bases: TGTGCCAGCAGCAACGGACAGGGTTTAGATGAAAAACTGTTTTTT. It yields the protein CASSNGQGLDEKLFF.

This clone showed up just a few times. The chain joins TRBV19 to TRBJ1-5, with D possibly being TRBD1 (5 bases). CDR1 and CDR2 from the germline V gene are LNHDA and SQIVND (reference sequence). V was pared by 3 bases and J by 2 bases, with 11 bases between. The CDR3 sequence is 15 residues long. The CDR3: CASSIPPRGNQPQHF. The CDR3 coding sequence is TGTGCCAGTAGTATCCCCCCCAGGGGCAATCAGCCCCAGCATTTT. The entire variable domain, with the rest obtained from reference TRBV19 and TRBJ1-5, is as follows: DGGITQSPKYLFRKEGQNVTLSCEQNLNHDAMYWYRQDPGQGLRLIYYSQIVNDFQKGDIAEGYSVSREKKESFPLTVTSAQKNPTAFYLCASSIPPRGNQPQHFGDGTRLSIL.

The genes are TRBV7-2 and TRBJ1-5; no clear D. The CDR3 has 14 amino acids. The V end was cut by 1 base, the J end by 7 bases, with 11 bases between. Germline V gene lookup returns CDR1 SGHTA and CDR2 FQGNSA. In DNA, the CDR3 is TGTGCCAGCAGCTTAGGTTTGGGCCCACAGCCCCAGCATTTT. Protein: CASSLGLGPQPQHF. Drawing the rest from reference TRBV7-2 and TRBJ1-5, the complete variable domain is GAGVSQSPSNKVTEKGKDVELRCDPISGHTALYWYRQSLGQGLEFLIYFQGNSAPDKSGLPSDRFSAERTGGSVSTLTIQRTQQEDSAVYLCASSLGLGPQPQHFGDGTRLSIL.

The V gene is TRBV9, the J gene TRBJ2-3, with a tentative D call TRBD1 (5 bases). V was trimmed by 3 bases and J by 2 bases, leaving 13 bases between them. Germline CDR1 is SGDLS and CDR2 is YYNGEE. CDR3 size: 15 residues. The CDR3 protein is CASSGGHLTTDTQYF. In DNA, the CDR3 is TGTGCCAGCAGCGGGGGCCATCTCACCACAGATACGCAGTATTTT.

The J gene is TRBJ2-1, the V gene TRBV24-1; 14 bases align to TRBD2. The germline V gene encodes CDR1 KGHDR and CDR2 SFDVKD. This CDR3 spans 19 amino acids. With 2 bases clipped from V and 11 bases from J, the junction kept 16 bases outside the gene matches. CDR3 bases: TGTGCCACCAGTGATTCTTTAATCATGACTAGCGGGGGGGCTCGGAAGCAGTTCTTC. It encodes CATSDSLIMTSGGARKQFF.

The count of this clone is one. The chain couples TRBV6-5 to TRBJ1-2; perhaps TRBD1 as D (5 bases). Per germline, CDR1 MNHEY and CDR2 SVGAGI. The CDR3 is 12 residues long. V lost 5 bases and J lost 8, with 12 bases in between. In nucleotides, the CDR3 is TGTGCCAGCAGTCCCTTACGGGGGGGCTACACCTTC. This codes for CASSPLRGGYTF.

This clone was seen only a few times. Other DNA sequences in this sample translate to the same CDR3. V gene TRBV5-1 combines with J gene TRBJ1-5; 7 bases align to TRBD1. The germline gives CDR1 SGHRS, CDR2 YFSETQ. V lost 1 base to trimming and J lost 2 bases; unmatched junction nucleotides: 0. The CDR3 sequence is 14 residues long. Here the CDR3 reads CASSLTGGNQPQHF. In DNA form, the CDR3 reads TGCGCCAGCAGCTTGACAGGGGGCAATCAGCCCCAGCATTTT.

This sequence joins TRBV29-1 and TRBJ2-2; D gene uncertain. The CDR3 length is 14 residues. V lost 7 bases and J lost 4, with 16 bases in between. Germline-derived CDR1 and CDR2 are SQVTM and ANQGSEA. The chain's CDR3 is CSGKMGQSTGELFF. CDR3 sequence (DNA): TGCAGCGGTAAAATGGGCCAAAGCACCGGGGAGCTGTTTTTT.

The V call is TRBV24-1, the J call TRBJ1-5; 7 bases are a match to TRBD1. Germline values: CDR1 KGHDR, CDR2 SFDVKD. V was clipped by 4 bases and J by 3 bases; unmatched bases: 8. This CDR3 has 16 amino acids. The CDR3 DNA reads TGTGCCACCAGTGACTCCAGGACAGGAAACAATCAGCCCCAGCATTTT. It is translated as CATSDSRTGNNQPQHF.

J is TRBJ1-1 and V is TRBV10-1; a possible D gene is TRBD1 (6 bases). V shed 1 base and J shed 7 bases, with 13 bases lying between them. Per germline, CDR1 WNHNN and CDR2 SYGVQD (reference sequence). The CDR3 consists of 14 residues. Here the CDR3 DNA reads TGCGCCAGCAGTGAGTTGTCAGGGGTGGGTGAAGCTTTCTTT. Its translation: CASSELSGVGEAFF.

In its sample, this clone was seen a few times. The chain joins TRBV30 to TRBJ1-2; no reliable D call. V was shortened by 4 bases and J by 6 bases, with 21 bases between the two germline ends. The germline CDR1 and CDR2 sequences are GTSNPN and SVGIG (reference sequence). The CDR3 has 15 amino acids. DNA for the CDR3: TGTGCCTGGACCTCAACGGGGAGTGCCCGAGATGGCTACACCTTC. Protein: CAWTSTGSARDGYTF.

The chain joins TRBV7-2 to TRBJ2-7, with 8 bases fitting TRBD1. The length of the CDR3 is 17 residues. In germline, CDR1 is SGHTA, CDR2 FQGNSA. The V gene end was trimmed by 2 bases and the J gene end by 4 bases; junction bases not matched to a gene: 13. The CDR3: CASSLSHGGQVFYEQYF. CDR3 coding DNA: TGTGCCAGCAGCTTATCCCACGGGGGACAGGTCTTTTACGAGCAGTACTTC.